Listed below are T cell receptor beta chains from one sample, sequenced in a study of human T cells and chemical hapten exposure. Via MiXCR, TCRdb re-called the RACE reads, giving one row per CDR3 protein. The profile shows 60,000 or so distinct CDR3 sequences, more than 7.5% of them singletons. Sequencing was performed on whole blood, taken in connection with sensitization to the hapten diphenylcyclopropenone (DPC). These receptors were obtained from a man in his forties or fifties with alopecia areata. Some clones in this sample may be carry-over from other donors' samples. Each CDR3 is given with its conserved first and last residue. D genes are given only for firm matches. The listing skips clone size in some rows; elsewhere it reads once, few, many or a size class.

abundance,j_gene,d_gene,v_gene,CDR3nt,CDR3aa
-,TRBJ2-1,TRBD1,TRBV14,TGTGCCAGCAGCCAAATCACAGGGGGTTTGGATGAGCAGTTCTTC,CASSQITGGLDEQFF
-,TRBJ2-5,-,TRBV10-3,TGTGCCATCAGTTTGAAAGAGACCCAGTACTTC,CAISLKETQYF
many,TRBJ2-7,TRBD1,TRBV7-9,TGTGCCAGCAGTGCCCCGGGACAGGTCTACGAGCAGTACTTC,CASSAPGQVYEQYF
few,TRBJ2-3,TRBD2,TRBV20-1,TGCAGTGCTAAGGTTCTAGCGGGAGGAGCTGATACGCAGTATTTT,CSAKVLAGGADTQYF
few,TRBJ2-1,-,TRBV5-1,TGCGCCAGCAGCTTGGCCCAGCGGAGTTATTACAATGAGCAGTTCTTC,CASSLAQRSYYNEQFF
-,TRBJ2-5,TRBD2,TRBV20-1,TGCAGTGCGACTGGACTAGCGGGGGCATCCGGGACCCAGTACTTC,CSATGLAGASGTQYF
few,TRBJ2-1,-,TRBV3-1,TGTGCCAGCAGGGGACGGGCAGGGGACAATGAGCAGTTCTTC,CASRGRAGDNEQFF
few,TRBJ2-1,-,TRBV20-1,TGCAGTGCGGACGGAGACAATGAGCAGTTCTTC,CSADGDNEQFF
-,TRBJ1-2,-,TRBV14,TGTGCCAGCAGCCAAACGGGGGCCTATGGCTACACCTTC,CASSQTGAYGYTF
-,TRBJ2-1,TRBD2,TRBV7-3,TGTGCCAGCAGCTTAAGCCTAGCGGGGTACAATGAGCAGTTCTTC,CASSLSLAGYNEQFF
many,TRBJ2-7,TRBD2,TRBV18,TGTGCCAGCTCACTCAGGGAGGGGTACGAGCAGTACTTC,CASSLREGYEQYF
few,TRBJ2-7,TRBD2,TRBV24-1,TGTGCCACCAGTGATTCTAGCGGGAGGGATTACGAGCAGTACTTC,CATSDSSGRDYEQYF
-,TRBJ2-1,TRBD2,TRBV28,TGTGCCAGCAGTTTATCTGAGGGCATCGCGGGAGTTACCTACAATGAGCAGTTCTTC,CASSLSEGIAGVTYNEQFF
few,TRBJ1-1,TRBD1,TRBV27,TGTGCCAGCAGTTGGACAGGGGGTAACACTGAAGCTTTCTTT,CASSWTGGNTEAFF
many,TRBJ2-1,TRBD2,TRBV6-2/TRBV6-3,TGTGCCAGCAGTTACCCCGGACACTACAACCGACTAGCGGGAGACAATGAGCAGTTCTTC,CASSYPGHYNRLAGDNEQFF
many,TRBJ2-7,-,TRBV11-2,TGTGCCAGCAGCTTAGGCCCCTTGGACGGGGCCTACGAGCAGTACTTC,CASSLGPLDGAYEQYF
many,TRBJ2-7,TRBD1,TRBV9,TGTGCCAGCAGCGTAAAGGACAGGGGGCGGCGGGGAGAGCAGTACTTC,CASSVKDRGRRGEQYF
-,TRBJ1-1,-,TRBV27,TGTGCCAGCAGTTTCTACAGGGAAACTGAAGCTTTCTTT,CASSFYRETEAFF